This T cell receptor beta chain was recorded in a study of human T cells and chemical hapten exposure. Study-wide results and limits: Healthy individuals' immune responses may differ from those of donors, who had alopecia. Expanded TCRs created a significantly greater count of big CDR3 similarity clusters than controls did. With regard to DPC sensitization, TCRs above 1 in 1000 frequency did not change.

Germline values: CDR1 SEHNR, CDR2 FQNEAQ (reference sequence). V lost 1 base and J lost 3, with 7 bases in between. This CDR3 comprises 13 residues. Turning to this clonotype: Antigen specificity is unknown.

Time point meaning: patch test 1, 2 weeks after DPC sensitization. The treatment was: therapeutic diphenylcyclopropenone sensitization with weekly scalp DPC. Individual cDNA molecules had unique molecular identifiers attached to them by the library. Via MiXCR, TCRdb re-called the RACE reads, giving one row per CDR3 protein. Counted here are roughly 86,000 distinct CDR3 sequences, more than 9% occurring once; the ten biggest clones make up about 2%. Sequenced here: whole blood, sampled in connection with sensitization to the hapten diphenylcyclopropenone (DPC). The receptor's source is a man aged 35 to 55 with alopecia areata. Some clones in this sample may be carry-over from other donors' samples. The genes are TRBV7-9 and TRBJ2-7; D is possibly TRBD1 (5 bases). In DNA, the CDR3 is TGTGCCAGCAGCTTAGGACAGAACTACGAGCAGTACGTC. This gives the protein CASSLGQNYEQYV.